The 6 T cell receptor beta chains listed next were all sequenced from one sample in a study of glioma-infiltrating T cells after dendritic cell vaccination. Time point reported: after dendritic cell vaccination, including at tumor progression/relapse. Profiled with immunoSEQ multiplex PCR; TCRdb holds only in-frame clones, not every one. The sample lists 72,000 or so clones, around 86% occurring once. Sequencing used blood, obtained after dendritic cell vaccination. All receptors derive from a human donor with glioblastoma.

The V and J genes are TRBV4-1 and TRBJ1-1, with a possible D match to TRBD1 (6 bases). Germline V CDR1 and CDR2: MGHRA, YSYEKL. The CDR3 loop spans 15 amino acids. Trimming took 3 bases from V and 6 from J, leaving 17 bases between them. The CDR3 is CASSQPTGRVSEAFF. CDR3 nucleotides: TGCGCCAGCAGCCAGCCTACAGGGAGAGTATCTGAAGCTTTCTTT.

This clone is a singleton in its sample. The rearrangement uses TRBV29-1 and TRBJ1-2, with TRBD1 matching over 7 bases. This CDR3 has 12 amino acids. V gave up 7 bases and J gave up 2 bases; unmatched junction bases: 4. Germline V lookup: CDR1 SQVTM, CDR2 ANQGSEA. CDR3 nucleotide sequence: TGCAGCGGCCGACAGGGAAACTATGGCTACACCTTC. It translates to CSGRQGNYGYTF.

The V gene is TRBV6-1, the J gene TRBJ2-3; 10 bases are shared with TRBD1. Looked up from germline, CDR1 is MNHNS and CDR2 is SASEGT. V dropped 1 base and J dropped 2; count of bases not matched to a gene: 6. This CDR3 is built from 17 residues. CDR3 residues: CASSEGWGQGITDTQYF. DNA for the CDR3: TGTGCCAGCAGTGAAGGATGGGGACAGGGGATCACAGATACGCAGTATTTT.

This rearrangement joins TRBV7-2 to TRBJ1-4; unclear D gene. V lost 1 base and J lost 8, with 11 bases in between. CDR1 and CDR2 from the germline V gene are SGHTA and FQGNSA. This CDR3 is built from 14 residues. In DNA form, the CDR3 reads TGTGCCAGCAGCTTAGGGCTGCGGCGCGAAAAACTGTTTTTT. Its translation: CASSLGLRREKLFF.

This chain connects TRBV6-5 to TRBJ2-5; D remains ambiguous. The end of the DNA is better explained by TRBJ2-7, so the J call may be wrong. CDR1 and CDR2 from the germline V gene are MNHEY and SVGAGI. CDR3 length: 13 amino acids. For the CDR3, the DNA is TGTGCCAGCACCGCCGACAACTCCTACGAGCAGTACTTC. Translating it yields CASTADNSYEQYF.

This chain links TRBV29-1 with TRBJ2-5; 7 nucleotides align to TRBD1. Germline loops: CDR1 SQVTM, CDR2 ANQGSEA. The CDR3 extends over 14 amino acids. V was pared by 6 bases and J by 2 bases, with 9 bases of the junction left unmatched. The DNA for the CDR3 is TGCAGCGTCCACCTCCGGGACAGACAAGAGACCCAGTACTTC. This gives the protein CSVHLRDRQETQYF.